Listed here are 32 T cell receptor beta chains from one sample, sequenced in a study of blood T cells in healthy people across ages. A second PCR, run for about 6 to 11 cycles, used a sample-barcoded 5' primer plus a J-beta primer mix. In TCRdb, the 5' RACE reads were re-called with MiXCR into one record per CDR3 protein. Here the sample spans approximately 1,000,000 distinct CDR3 sequences, 35% to 50% being singletons. Sequencing was performed on blood. These receptors were taken from a woman in her sixties in good health.

The gene calls are TRBV7-8 and TRBJ2-4; 7 bases match TRBD1. J lost 3 bases, V lost 5 bases, and 7 bases had no gene match. Germline V gene data show CDR1 as SGHVS and CDR2 as FQNEAQ. This CDR3 is built from 15 residues. The CDR3 DNA follows: TGTGCCAGCAGCGCCGGGACAGTAGACAAAAACATTCAGTACTTC. The encoded protein is CASSAGTVDKNIQYF.

The rearrangement links TRBV21-1 to TRBJ2-1; the table's TRBD2 call for D was not verified on the DNA. TRBV21-1 is tagged as a pseudogene. The CDR3 is 16 residues long. This CDR3 reads CASSIKEASGTNEQFF. The CDR3 DNA sequence: TGTGCCAGCAGCATCAAAGAAGCTAGCGGGACCAATGAGCAGTTCTTC.

This clonotype was seen a handful of times. The chain uses TRBV20-1 and TRBJ1-5; 7 positions agree with TRBD1. Germline V lookup: CDR1 DFQATT, CDR2 SNEGSKA (reference sequence). This CDR3 contains 13 residues. After removal of 3 bases from V and 5 bases from J, the junction contained 4 bases not matched to a gene. In DNA, the CDR3 is TGCAGTGCTAGTCAGGGGGTCGATCAGCCCCAGCATTTT. This encodes CSASQGVDQPQHF.

This clonotype was picked up many times. The chain recombines TRBV9 with TRBJ2-3, with D possibly TRBD1 on 7 matching bases. Trimming cost V 4 bases and J 2 bases, with 14 bases left between them. Germline V gene lookup returns CDR1 SGDLS and CDR2 YYNGEE. The CDR3 spans 15 residues. The CDR3 region has the DNA TGTGCCAGCAGCCTGCGGGACAGAGCCACAGATACGCAGTATTTT. This translates into CASSLRDRATDTQYF.

The table lists this clonotype with many counts. Here the CDR3 reads CASSPRGGQETQYF. The CDR3 coding sequence is TGTGCCAGCAGCCCAAGGGGGGGACAAGAGACCCAGTACTTC. The gene calls are TRBV12-3 or TRBV12-4 and TRBJ2-5, with D possibly matching TRBD2 (7 bases). The length of the CDR3 is 14 residues. Deletions cut 6 bases from V and 2 bases from J, with 13 bases between.

The CDR3 sequence is CASSAPGTFFYEQYF. CDR3 nucleotides: TGTGCCAGCAGTGCACCCGGGACCTTTTTCTACGAGCAGTACTTC. The chain is built from TRBV25-1 and TRBJ2-7, with D perhaps TRBD1 or TRBD2 (5 bases each). V was trimmed by 4 bases and J by 3 bases, leaving 16 bases between them. From germline, CDR1 is MGHDK and CDR2 SYGVNS. The CDR3 totals 15 residues.

The chain recombines TRBV28 with TRBJ2-7, with 7 bases identical to TRBD2. The CDR3 contains 13 residues. Germline V gene sequence: CDR1 MDHEN, CDR2 SYDVKM. J lost 3 bases, V lost 8 bases, and 7 bases had no gene match. This CDR3 is CASVVGGGYEQYF. In DNA, the CDR3 is TGTGCCAGCGTTGTAGGCGGGGGCTACGAGCAGTACTTC.

This clonotype was recorded a few times. The J gene is TRBJ2-3, the V gene TRBV20-1, with a tentative D call TRBD2 (6 bases). There are 17 residues in the CDR3. V lost 6 bases and J lost 4, with 26 bases in between. Germline values: CDR1 DFQATT, CDR2 SNEGSKA (reference sequence). The CDR3 here is CSAPSFVKRTTADTQYF. The CDR3 nucleotides are TGCAGTGCCCCCTCGTTTGTGAAGCGGACTACCGCAGATACGCAGTATTTT.

As regards this clonotype: At one boundary the junction diverges from the germline segment, which might be a read error. V is TRBV6-2 or TRBV6-3 and J is TRBJ1-6, with a weak D call TRBD1 (6 bases). The germline V gene encodes CDR1 MNHEY and CDR2 SVGEGT. The CDR3 consists of 19 residues. CDR3 nucleotide sequence: TGTGGCAGCAGCCAAGACGCCACAGGGACGAGCTCCTATAATTCACCCCTCCACTTT. Protein product: CGSSQDATGTSSYNSPLHF.

The genes are TRBV20-1 and TRBJ2-5; unclear D gene. Looked up from germline, CDR1 is DFQATT and CDR2 is SNEGSKA (reference sequence). CDR3 size: 13 residues. V lost 0 bases and J 2 bases, leaving 7 bases between the germline ends. CDR3 nucleotide sequence: TGCAGTGCTAGAGACGACGGGCAAGAGACCCAGTACTTC. Translation gives CSARDDGQETQYF.

This chain links TRBV7-2 with TRBJ2-1; D might be TRBD2 (5 bases). The CDR3 is made up of 11 amino acids. Looked up from germline, CDR1 is SGHTA and CDR2 is FQGNSA. Trimming took 1 base from V and 12 from J, leaving 7 bases between them. In DNA, the CDR3 is TGTGCCAGCAGCTTAGGAGGGTGGCAGTTCTTC. It codes for CASSLGGWQFF. Full variable domain (rest looked up from reference TRBV7-2 and TRBJ2-1): GAGVSQSPSNKVTEKGKDVELRCDPISGHTALYWYRQSLGQGLEFLIYFQGNSAPDKSGLPSDRFSAERTGGSVSTLTIQRTQQEDSAVYLCASSLGGWQFFGPGTRLTVL.

This chain connects TRBV4-1 to TRBJ2-5; 7 bases align to TRBD2. The length of the CDR3 is 13 residues. Germline CDR1 reads MGHRA; CDR2 reads YSYEKL. The trim removed 5 bases at V and 12 bases at J, leaving 12 bases unmatched. The CDR3 DNA follows: TGCGCCAGCAGCTACACCCACGGGACTAAAAAGTACTTC. It is translated as CASSYTHGTKKYF.

V is TRBV29-1 and J is TRBJ2-2; 7 bases match TRBD1. Germline CDR1 reads SQVTM; CDR2 reads ANQGSEA. V dropped 4 bases and J dropped 4; count of bases not matched to a gene: 6. The CDR3 has 14 residues. This CDR3 is CSVGQGVGTGELFF. CDR3 in DNA: TGCAGCGTTGGCCAGGGGGTCGGCACCGGGGAGCTGTTTTTT.

In this sample, this clonotype turned up a few times. V and J are TRBV29-1 and TRBJ1-5; 7 bases align to TRBD1. The CDR3 runs to 13 residues. Germline CDR1 reads SQVTM; CDR2 reads ANQGSEA. V lost 6 bases to trimming and J lost 4 bases; unmatched junction nucleotides: 6. The CDR3 reads CSVKGAGNQPQHF. The CDR3 region has the DNA TGCAGCGTCAAGGGGGCAGGGAATCAGCCCCAGCATTTT. The full variable domain, completed using reference TRBV29-1 and TRBJ1-5, is SAVISQKPSRDICQRGTSLTIQCQVDSQVTMMFWYRQQPGQSLTLIATANQGSEATYESGFVIDKFPISRPNLTFSTLTVSNMSPEDSSIYLCSVKGAGNQPQHFGDGTRLSIL.

This clonotype has a handful of counts. The J gene is TRBJ1-1, the V gene TRBV10-3; the D gene is possibly TRBD1 (6 bases). The CDR3 is 13 residues long. Between the trimmed V and J ends, which lost 10 bases and 1 base, there was a span of 13 bases. Germline loops: CDR1 ENHRY, CDR2 SYGVKD. Written as DNA, the CDR3 is TGTGCCACCAGCCGGGACAAGAACACTGAAGCTTTCTTT. Translating it yields CATSRDKNTEAFF.

The chain recombines TRBV6-2 or TRBV6-3 with TRBJ2-1, with 9 bases lining up with TRBD1. J gave up 14 bases and V 2 bases, and 1 base lay outside the gene matches. Germline CDR1 MNHEY, CDR2 SVGEGT. The CDR3 is 11 residues long. The CDR3 sequence: CASSYGTGKFF. CDR3 bases: TGTGCCAGCAGTTACGGGACAGGGAAGTTCTTC.

This chain joins TRBV5-1 and TRBJ2-5, with 8 bases identical to TRBD2. J was trimmed by 0 bases and V by 5 bases; bases with no gene match: 6. This CDR3 is 15 amino acids long. The germline CDR1 and CDR2 sequences are SGHRS and YFSETQ. The CDR3 nucleotides read TGCGCCAGCAGGCGGACTAGCCCATACCAAGAGACCCAGTACTTC. Translating gives CASRRTSPYQETQYF.

The rearrangement uses TRBV6-2 or TRBV6-3 and TRBJ2-4; D is unresolved. CDR1 is MNHEY and CDR2 is SVGEGT in the germline V gene. V lost 5 bases, J lost 0 bases, and 14 bases lay in between. The CDR3 consists of 16 residues. The CDR3 protein is CASSRQEELAKNIQYF. In nucleotides, the CDR3 is TGTGCCAGCAGTCGTCAAGAAGAGCTAGCCAAAAACATTCAGTACTTC.

This chain links TRBV20-1 with TRBJ2-7; 7 bases line up with TRBD2. J lost 5 bases, V lost 4 bases, and 8 bases had no gene match. The CDR3 loop spans 13 amino acids. The V gene's germline CDR1 is DFQATT and CDR2 SNEGSKA (reference sequence). CDR3 sequence: CSAIAGRANEQYF. The CDR3 DNA sequence: TGCAGTGCTATAGCGGGTCGAGCCAACGAGCAGTACTTC.

The chain's CDR3 is CSALLPGQGLGEQFF. CDR3 DNA sequence: TGCAGTGCCCTACTACCGGGACAGGGGTTAGGTGAGCAGTTCTTC. This chain links TRBV20-1 with TRBJ2-1, with 10 bases lining up with TRBD1. Germline V gives CDR1 DFQATT, CDR2 SNEGSKA (reference sequence). This CDR3 comprises 15 residues. The junction had 14 bases not matched to a gene; V was cut back by 6 bases and J by 9 bases.

The chain recombines TRBV20-1 with TRBJ2-3; 8 positions agree with TRBD2. In germline, CDR1 is DFQATT, CDR2 SNEGSKA (reference sequence). V trimming: 3 bases; J trimming: 4 bases; junction bases outside the gene matches: 12. This CDR3 spans 16 amino acids. The CDR3 spells CSARVSSGRGADTQYF. The CDR3 coding sequence is TGCAGTGCTAGGGTGAGCAGCGGGAGAGGAGCAGATACGCAGTATTTT.

This clonotype came up a few times. The chain links TRBV6-2 or TRBV6-3 to TRBJ2-7, with 7 nucleotides matching TRBD1. The trim removed 7 bases at V and 2 bases at J, leaving 5 bases unmatched. This CDR3 region has 13 residues. The germline V gene encodes CDR1 MNHEY and CDR2 SVGEGT. The CDR3 bases are TGTGCCAGCACACCCGGGACAGCCTACGAGCAGTACTTC. Translation: CASTPGTAYEQYF.

CDR3 nucleotides: TGTGCCAGCAGTTTTCGACTAGCGGGTACTCTGGGCGAGCAGTACTTC. Translating gives CASSFRLAGTLGEQYF. V and J are TRBV27 and TRBJ2-5; TRBD2 matches 10 bases. The J call may be wrong; the DNA end is better matched by TRBJ2-7. The CDR3 loop spans 16 amino acids. Germline CDR1 reads MNHEY; CDR2 reads SMNVEV (reference sequence).

This chain connects TRBV21-1 to TRBJ2-7; the tabulated D call, TRBD2, remains unverified against the DNA. TRBV21-1 is annotated as a pseudogene. CDR3 length: 17 amino acids. CDR3 in DNA: TGTGCCAGCAGCACGGGGACTAGCGGGAGACGGTCTTACGAGCAGTACTTC. Its translation is CASSTGTSGRRSYEQYF.

The rearrangement joins TRBV20-1 to TRBJ2-1, with 11 positions matching TRBD2. CDR3 length: 15 amino acids. The junction had 3 bases not matched to a gene; V was cut back by 5 bases and J by 0 bases. Per germline, CDR1 DFQATT and CDR2 SNEGSKA (reference sequence). The CDR3 nucleotides are TGCAGTGCTCCTAGCGGGGGGCGCTCCTACAATGAGCAGTTCTTC. Translation: CSAPSGGRSYNEQFF.

J is TRBJ2-3 and V is TRBV20-1, with a weak D call TRBD2 (5 bases). The V end lost 5 bases, the J end lost 3 bases, and 15 bases lay between the germline ends. Germline V gene sequence: CDR1 DFQATT, CDR2 SNEGSKA (reference sequence). The CDR3 length is 14 residues. CDR3 DNA: TGCAGTGCTCCCAGCACACTAGTGACAGATACGCAGTATTTT. It codes for CSAPSTLVTDTQYF.

CDR3 residues: CASSLSRDYNEQYF. The CDR3 DNA reads as TGTGCCAGCAGTTTATCACGGGACTACAATGAGCAGTACTTC. J is TRBJ2-5 and V is TRBV12-3 or TRBV12-4; 7 bases map to TRBD2. The V and J ends lost 2 bases and 11 bases, in that order; junction bases with no gene match: 11. The CDR3 is 14 amino acids.

The V call is TRBV11-2, the J call TRBJ2-5, with TRBD2 identical over 9 bases. Trimming at V came to 5 bases and at J to 4 bases, leaving 8 bases not matched to a gene. Germline-derived CDR1 and CDR2 are SGHAT and FQNNGV. This CDR3 is built from 15 residues. The CDR3 nucleotides read TGTGCCAGCAGCCCCCCGGGACTAGCTGGAGAGACCCAGTACTTC. It translates to CASSPPGLAGETQYF.

The rearrangement links TRBV2 to TRBJ1-6, with TRBD1 matching over 7 bases. V dropped 6 bases and J dropped 7; count of bases not matched to a gene: 9. CDR3 length: 15 amino acids. Germline V gene data show CDR1 as SNHLY and CDR2 as FYNNEI. CDR3 bases: TGTGCCAGCAGGGAGCAGGGGGTTGGCAATTCACCCCTCCACTTT. Amino acids: CASREQGVGNSPLHF.

The V and J genes are TRBV20-1 and TRBJ1-1; no clear D. Germline assignment: CDR1 DFQATT and CDR2 SNEGSKA (reference sequence). The CDR3 spans 13 residues. The V and J ends lost 3 bases and 0 bases respectively, with 8 bases between them. CDR3 in amino acids: CSARVQLNTEAFF. The DNA of the CDR3 is TGCAGTGCTAGGGTACAGCTGAACACTGAAGCTTTCTTT.

This clonotype has a handful of counts. V usage is TRBV18 and J usage is TRBJ2-1; TRBD1 might be the D (6 bases). Looked up from germline, CDR1 is KGHSH and CDR2 is LQKENI. The CDR3 runs 16 residues. The V end was cut by 3 bases, the J end by 4 bases, with 16 bases between. Written as DNA, the CDR3 is TGTGCCAGCTCACCGTCTGGACAGAACATTTACAATGAGCAGTTCTTC. Amino acid sequence: CASSPSGQNIYNEQFF.

The V gene is TRBV6-5, the J gene TRBJ1-2, with 9 bases that match TRBD1. There are 15 residues in the CDR3. Germline values: CDR1 MNHEY, CDR2 SVGAGI. V trimming: 5 bases; J trimming: 5 bases; junction bases outside the gene matches: 9. The CDR3 nucleotides read TGTGCCAGCAGTGAACAGGGGGCCCCAGGGTATGGCTACACCTTC. Translated: CASSEQGAPGYGYTF.